Below, 27 T cell receptor beta chains from the same sample are listed, as sequenced in a study of breast tumors, draining lymph nodes, adjacent tissues. The lymph nodes were axillary draining lymph nodes from breast cancer patients. TCRdb re-called the multiplex PCR reads through MiXCR, storing one row per CDR3 protein. The profile shows approximately 88,000 distinct CDR3 sequences, roughly 28% of them singletons. The sequenced sample consisted of axillary lymph node tissue. The origin of the receptors is a female donor with breast cancer. Some clones in this sample may be carry-over from other donors' samples.

This clonotype has a count of ten or more. The V and J genes are TRBV20-1 and TRBJ2-5, with 15 positions matching TRBD2. J was trimmed by 0 bases and V by 3 bases; bases with no gene match: 5. Germline CDR1 reads DFQATT; CDR2 reads SNEGSKA (reference sequence). This CDR3 has 17 amino acids. CDR3 nucleotides: TGCAGTGCTAGCCGGACTAGCGGGGGGGGGGACCAAGAGACCCAGTACTTC. Translated, it gives CSASRTSGGGDQETQYF.

This clonotype was seen ten or more times. The rearrangement links TRBV14 to TRBJ2-1; 9 nucleotides agree with TRBD2. Trimming at V came to 4 bases and at J to 5 bases, leaving 3 bases not matched to a gene. The CDR3 consists of 14 residues. CDR1 and CDR2 from the germline V gene are SGHDN and FVKESK. CDR3 bases: TGTGCCAGCAGCCGGTTAGCGGGAGACAATGAGCAGTTCTTC. Its protein product is CASSRLAGDNEQFF.

At least ten counts were recorded for this clonotype. As DNA, the CDR3 is TGTGCCAGCACTGGGGACTACTCCTACGAGCAGTACTTC. It yields the protein CASTGDYSYEQYF. The V call is TRBV2, the J call TRBJ2-7; 7 bases align to TRBD2. The CDR3 is made up of 13 amino acids. Germline loops: CDR1 SNHLY, CDR2 FYNNEI. The V gene end was trimmed by 7 bases and the J gene end by 0 bases; junction bases not matched to a gene: 3.

Details on this clonotype: A much larger clonotype is one base distant, so this may be a read error. In DNA form, the CDR3 reads TGTGCCAGCAGTTCCTTCATCGAAAACATTCAGTACTTC. It codes for CASSSFIENIQYF. This chain connects TRBV6-5 to TRBJ2-4; D is undetermined. V gave up 4 bases and J gave up 5 bases, with 9 bases separating them. This CDR3 has 13 residues. From germline, CDR1 is MNHEY and CDR2 SVGAGI.

This clonotype came up many times. The genes are TRBV6-1 and TRBJ1-2; tentative D call: TRBD1 (5 bases). This CDR3 comprises 14 residues. Germline V gene lookup returns CDR1 MNHNS and CDR2 SASEGT. V shed 0 bases and J shed 7 bases, with 12 bases lying between them. In DNA, the CDR3 is TGTGCCAGCAGTGAAGCGTGGGGGGTTGGTGGCTACACCTTC. Encoded protein: CASSEAWGVGGYTF.

This clonotype was detected many times. The chain combines TRBV24-1 with TRBJ1-5; the D gene is possibly TRBD1 (5 bases). The CDR3 is 13 amino acids. Trimming removed 5 bases at V and 6 bases at J, with 10 bases between. Germline V gene sequence: CDR1 KGHDR, CDR2 SFDVKD. The CDR3 loop reads CATSGGVSQPQHF. CDR3 DNA: TGTGCCACCAGTGGGGGGGTTAGTCAGCCCCAGCATTTT.

In this sample, this clonotype turned up many times. This may stem from a read error, because a much larger clone lies one nucleotide away. The rearrangement uses TRBV6-5 and TRBJ1-2; no reliable D call. Germline values: CDR1 MNHEY, CDR2 SVGAGI. V dropped 5 bases and J dropped 6 bases, with 19 bases sitting between them. The CDR3 is 15 residues long. CDR3 sequence reads: CASSPNRNRVDGYTF. Written as DNA, the CDR3 is TGTGCCAGCAGTCCAAACCGTAATAGGGTGGATGGCTACACCTTC.

The gene calls are TRBV11-2 and TRBJ1-2; D is ambiguous. The CDR3 sequence is 14 residues long. Germline V gene data show CDR1 as SGHAT and CDR2 as FQNNGV. Trimming took off 5 bases at V and 3 bases at J, with 13 bases between the two ends. The CDR3 region is CASSNEGTYYGYTF. DNA for the CDR3: TGTGCCAGCAGCAACGAGGGTACTTACTATGGCTACACCTTC.

This clonotype has ten or more counts. The chain recombines TRBV7-2 with TRBJ2-1; D uncertain. V was clipped by 5 bases and J by 9 bases, with 11 bases between them. The CDR3 covers 12 residues. CDR1 is SGHTA and CDR2 is FQGNSA in the germline V gene. This CDR3 reads CASSPQRTEQFF. For the CDR3, the DNA is TGTGCCAGCAGCCCCCAGCGAACTGAGCAGTTCTTC.

This clonotype showed up many times. V is TRBV5-5 and J is TRBJ2-3, with TRBD1 matching 11 bases. CDR1 and CDR2 from the germline V gene are SGHKS and YYEKEE (reference sequence). V trimming: 3 bases; J trimming: 5 bases; junction bases outside the gene matches: 11. This CDR3 contains 17 residues. The CDR3 is CASSSILGTGGGDTQYF. The CDR3 region has the DNA TGTGCCAGCAGCTCTATCTTAGGGACAGGGGGAGGAGATACGCAGTATTTT.

This clonotype was recorded many times. Just one base apart from a much larger clone, this may be a read error. The chain recombines TRBV20-1 with TRBJ2-5; 9 bases match TRBD2. CDR3 length: 17 residues. In germline, CDR1 is DFQATT, CDR2 SNEGSKA (reference sequence). Trimming took 1 base from V and 7 from J; bases not matched to a gene: 16. CDR3 amino acids: CSARGTAWAGGRGTQYF. Here the CDR3 DNA reads TGCAGTGCTAGAGGCACAGCGTGGGCGGGAGGGCGGGGGACCCAGTACTTC.

At least ten counts were recorded for this clonotype. The chain uses TRBV5-1 and TRBJ2-7; D is ambiguous. Germline CDR1 is SGHRS and CDR2 is YFSETQ. The CDR3 runs 13 residues. The germline V and J ends were trimmed by 5 bases and 3 bases, with 12 bases remaining between them. CDR3 amino acids: CASRGDRSYEQYF. The CDR3 DNA reads TGCGCCAGCAGAGGTGACCGCAGCTACGAGCAGTACTTC. Filled out from reference TRBV5-1 and TRBJ2-7, the complete variable domain reads KAGVTQTPRYLIKTRGQQVTLSCSPISGHRSVSWYQQTPGQGLQFLFEYFSETQRNKGNFPGRFSGRQFSNSRSEMNVSTLELGDSALYLCASRGDRSYEQYFGPGTRLTVT.

For this clonotype: One end of the junction fails to match germline, which may point to a read error. The chain employs TRBV10-3 and TRBJ2-5; D is perhaps TRBD1 or TRBD2 (5 bases each). Germline V gene data show CDR1 as ENHRY and CDR2 as SYGVKD. This CDR3 is built from 13 residues. DNA for the CDR3: TGTGCCAGCAGTCGGGACGGCCTTGGGGCCCAGTGCTTC. Protein sequence: CASSRDGLGAQCF.

This clonotype was seen a handful of times. With a much larger clone just one base away, this may be a read error. The J gene is TRBJ2-7, the V gene TRBV6-6; TRBD1 matches at 7 bases. Germline trimming cut 6 bases from V and 1 base from J; bases unmatched to any gene: 3. This CDR3 has 13 residues. From germline, CDR1 is MNHNY and CDR2 SVGAGI (reference sequence). This CDR3 is CASSRQGSYEQYF. The DNA of the CDR3 is TGTGCCAGCAGCCGACAGGGTTCCTACGAGCAGTACTTC.

Details on this clonotype: A much bigger clone sits one base away, suggesting this may be a read error. The chain recombines TRBV20-1 with TRBJ2-3, with 8 bases fitting TRBD2. The CDR3 contains 16 residues. Germline CDR1 DFQATT, CDR2 SNEGSKA (reference sequence). J gave up 2 bases and V 1 base, and 8 bases lay outside the gene matches. The CDR3 DNA is TGCAGTGCTAGAGCCCCGGGAGGGCCGGCCACAGATACGCAGTATTTT. This codes for CSARAPGGPATDTQYF.

The rearrangement links TRBV20-1 to TRBJ2-3; 8 nucleotides align to TRBD2. Trimming removed 8 bases from V and 3 bases from J; junction bases left unmatched: 10. Germline V gene data show CDR1 as DFQATT and CDR2 as SNEGSKA (reference sequence). The CDR3 has 14 amino acids. The chain's CDR3 is CSLAGAGGTDTQYF. The DNA for the CDR3 is TGCAGTCTTGCTGGTGCGGGAGGTACAGATACGCAGTATTTT.

This clonotype was seen repeatedly, ten times or more. V gene TRBV24-1 combines with J gene TRBJ2-3; TRBD1 might be the D (6 bases). Trimming pared 1 base from V and 3 bases from J, leaving 7 bases between. Germline V gene data show CDR1 as KGHDR and CDR2 as SFDVKD. The CDR3 is 14 amino acids. CDR3 DNA: TGTGCCACCAGTGATTTTCAGGGGACAGATACGCAGTATTTT. Amino acid sequence: CATSDFQGTDTQYF.

V and J are TRBV10-2 and TRBJ2-1; TRBD2 aligns across 9 bases. The CDR3 is made up of 15 amino acids. Germline CDR1 and CDR2: WSHSY and SAAADI. Trimming cost V 10 bases and J 1 base; bases outside gene matches: 8. In DNA, the CDR3 is TGCGCCACCGGTCTAGCGGGACGATCCTACAATGAGCAGTTCTTC. Its translation is CATGLAGRSYNEQFF.

The genes are TRBV27 and TRBJ1-1; 9 nucleotides line up with TRBD1. The germline V gene has CDR1 MNHEY and CDR2 SMNVEV (reference sequence). With 5 bases clipped from V and 4 bases from J, the junction kept 2 bases outside the gene matches. This CDR3 spans 13 amino acids. This chain's CDR3 is CASSVTGGTEAFF. The CDR3 DNA reads as TGTGCCAGCAGTGTGACAGGGGGCACTGAAGCTTTCTTT.

As to this clonotype: At one end, the junction sequence differs from germline, possibly due to a read error. The rearrangement joins TRBV9 to TRBJ1-3, with a tentative D call TRBD1 (5 bases). The CDR3 spans 17 residues. Germline V CDR1 and CDR2: SGDLS, YYNGEE. The CDR3 sequence: CASSTRGGVGGGTTIYF. The DNA for the CDR3 is TGTGCCAGCAGCACCCGAGGAGGGGTAGGAGGAGGAACCACCATATATTTT.

Details on this clonotype: A clone one base away is much larger, so this may be a read error. The rearrangement joins TRBV20-1 to TRBJ1-2, with D possibly TRBD1 on 6 matching bases. CDR3 length: 17 residues. Germline lookup yields CDR1 DFQATT and CDR2 SNEGSKA (reference sequence). V shed 0 bases and J shed 7 bases, with 24 bases lying between them. The CDR3 DNA follows: TGCAGTGCTAGAGATAGAGGACGGGGGGCAGGTGCGAGTGGCTACACCTTC. Protein product: CSARDRGRGAGASGYTF.

There are many counts of this clonotype. The chain has TRBV27 and TRBJ1-2; D perhaps matches TRBD1 (5 bases). The CDR3 runs to 15 residues. The V and J ends lost 2 bases and 3 bases respectively, with 13 bases between them. The germline V gene encodes CDR1 MNHEY and CDR2 SMNVEV (reference sequence). The CDR3 protein is CASSLQGDADYGYTF. The CDR3 nucleotides are TGTGCCAGCAGTTTACAGGGCGACGCCGACTATGGCTACACCTTC.

The genes are TRBV12-3 or TRBV12-4 and TRBJ2-7; tentatively, D is TRBD1 (5 bases). V was cut by 8 bases and J by 9 bases, with 17 bases left in between. The CDR3 spans 12 residues. The CDR3 region has the DNA TGTGCCAGCGGTTCACCGGACATTTTGCAGTACTTC. This sequence encodes CASGSPDILQYF.

This clonotype was picked up many times. The chain is built from TRBV15 and TRBJ2-7; weak D call: TRBD1 (5 bases). Germline values: CDR1 LNHNV, CDR2 YYDKDF (reference sequence). The CDR3 runs 14 residues. V was pared by 0 bases and J by 3 bases, with 9 bases between. Here the CDR3 reads CATSRDRGNYEQYF. CDR3 coding DNA: TGTGCCACCAGCAGAGATAGGGGTAACTACGAGCAGTACTTC.

To note about this clonotype: One junction end disagrees with the germline gene, perhaps due to a read error. The chain carries TRBV4-2 and TRBJ2-7; TRBD2 aligns across 9 bases. The CDR3 runs 15 residues. Per germline, CDR1 LGHNA and CDR2 YNFKEQ. This chain's CDR3 is CARSREAGGVSEQYF. CDR3 nucleotides: TGTGCCCGCAGCCGAGAAGCGGGAGGAGTCTCCGAGCAGTACTTC.

This chain links TRBV20-1 with TRBJ2-5, with D perhaps TRBD2 (5 bases). Per the germline V gene, CDR1 is DFQATT and CDR2 is SNEGSKA (reference sequence). This CDR3 is built from 15 residues. V dropped 3 bases and J dropped 3 bases, with 17 bases sitting between them. For the CDR3, the DNA is TGCAGTGCTAGGGCCCTAGCCGTGGGAGAAGAGACCCAGTACTTC. Translating gives CSARALAVGEETQYF.

This clonotype appeared many times. A read error may explain this, as a much larger clone is one base away. This chain connects TRBV20-1 to TRBJ2-7, with 9 bases lining up with TRBD2. V was clipped by 4 bases and J by 6 bases; unmatched bases: 10. The germline CDR1 and CDR2 sequences are DFQATT and SNEGSKA (reference sequence). The CDR3 is made up of 14 amino acids. CDR3 coding DNA: TGCAGTGCTAATTGGCGGGAGGGCCTAACCGAGCAGTACTTC. Protein product: CSANWREGLTEQYF.